The T cell receptor (beta chain) under discussion was sequenced for a study of beta chain features in type 1 diabetes. By way of CD45RO/CCR7/CD25/CD127/CD95/CD27, the CD4+ regulatory, stem cell-like memory, central memory and naive cells were sorted. Trimming took off 4 bases at V and 7 bases at J, with 14 bases between the two ends. Germline CDR1 ENHRY, CDR2 SYGVKD. The CDR3 is 13 residues long. With regard to this clone: No antigen is known for it.

The sequenced template was cDNA made from the entire isolated RNA. TCRdb's table, derived via immunoSEQ multiplex PCR, lists solely in-frame clones and lacks some. The sample contains 200,000 to 250,000 clones, roughly 13% of which appear only once. Study-level results: TCRB repertoires of naive, central memory and Treg cells appeared more similar among patients than among healthy donors.

Sequenced material: naive CD4+ T cells from blood. This TCR came from a woman between 40 and 50 years old in good health. V and J are TRBV10-3 and TRBJ2-7; D may be TRBD1 (6 bases). CDR3 loop: CAISGQVDWEQYF. In nucleotides, the CDR3 is TGTGCCATCAGTGGACAGGTCGATTGGGAGCAGTACTTC.